This T cell receptor (beta chain) was sequenced during a study of T cells after yellow fever vaccination (dated by TCRdb to about 2019). Describing the broader study: Libraries from fractions with low cell numbers were prepared with the SMART-Seq v4 Ultra Low Input RNA kit. To track T-cell clones before and after primary and booster YFV17D yellow fever vaccination, bulk TCR alpha and beta repertoires were sequenced longitudinally. Two healthy male donors made up the cohort, one aged 18 to 29 years and the other aged 30 to 40 years. Blood was collected at multiple timepoints before and after primary and secondary immunization, and bulk PBMC replicates and cell subsets were isolated. Beyond this particular receptor, the publication reports: Compared with the primary T-cell response, the secondary T-cell response was faster but weaker, reaching its peak on day 5 rather than on day 15. After the booster, most of the clones that had expanded following primary vaccination were detected again (approximately 96% of CD4 and around 88% of CD8), which suggests that memory was broadly maintained. The study included only a couple of donors, which limits how far the findings can be generalized. A small fraction of clonotypes showed up in both the CD4 and CD8 compartments, probably as a result of convergent recombination. Computational filtering was required because FACS-sorted repertoires could contain abundant contaminating clonotypes from the bulk population.

The junction shows trimming of 4 bases on V and 8 bases on J, and the gene matches do not reach 3 bases of it. The CDR3 contains 12 residues, cysteine and phenylalanine counted. Left in the record is the CDR3 DNA by itself, 36 bases read in frame from the first base. The treatment or condition label for this specimen denotes: live attenuated yellow fever vaccine strain. PBMCs were isolated from peripheral blood using a standard Ficoll-Paque protocol. CD4 and CD8 T-cell fractions were isolated with Dynabeads CD4 and CD8 positive selection kits. TriZol was used to extract RNA from bulk PBMCs, CD4 and CD8 fractions, and dextramer-positive and dextramer-negative fractions. The sequencing machine was an Illumina NovaSeq 6000. Synthesis of TCR cDNA relied on 5'RACE template switching, a step that introduced a universal primer site along with unique molecular identifiers. Priming of cDNA synthesis was performed from both the TCR alpha and TCR beta constant segments. Libraries were amplified in two PCR steps, with sample barcodes and sequencing adapters added in the second step. Libraries were sequenced on Illumina HiSeq 2500 (2x100 bp) or NovaSeq (2x150 bp). The authors' pipeline ran thus. Demultiplexing of reads and collapsing into UMI consensus sequences were performed with MIGEC, and V(D)J alignment was carried out with MiXCR. Vaccine-responding clonotypes were defined with edgeR using replicate PBMC samples, requiring FDR below 0.01 and a log2 fold change above 5 up to day 15. Each bulk clonotype was labeled CD4 or CD8 based on which sequenced repertoire, CD4 or CD8, contained the clonotype at higher abundance. TCRdb reprocessing: public reads trimmed at Q25 with fastp, clones called with MiXCR, in-frame beta chains kept. A single entry per CDR3 protein holds the most common genes and DNA from its merged rows. TCRdb assigned the V and J calls; the authors' analysis was not used. The sample table contains 340,000 or so distinct CDR3 sequences; only one count was recorded for about 12% of them. The ten largest make up 2.5% to 4% of the sample.

Comment on this clonotype: What antigen it recognizes has not been identified. Per-base qualities were not stored, and no clone one base away is much larger.

The V and J segments used are TRBV12-3 or TRBV12-4 and TRBJ1-2, with 8 bases in between that match TRBD1. The receptor's source is a man younger than 35 who received the YFV17D yellow fever vaccine. Sequenced here: CD4+ T cells sorted from PBMCs, sampled 15 days after the yellow fever booster vaccination. The sequenced DNA: TGTGCCAGCAGTTGGACAGGGACGGGCTACACCTTC. This translates into CASSWTGTGYTF.